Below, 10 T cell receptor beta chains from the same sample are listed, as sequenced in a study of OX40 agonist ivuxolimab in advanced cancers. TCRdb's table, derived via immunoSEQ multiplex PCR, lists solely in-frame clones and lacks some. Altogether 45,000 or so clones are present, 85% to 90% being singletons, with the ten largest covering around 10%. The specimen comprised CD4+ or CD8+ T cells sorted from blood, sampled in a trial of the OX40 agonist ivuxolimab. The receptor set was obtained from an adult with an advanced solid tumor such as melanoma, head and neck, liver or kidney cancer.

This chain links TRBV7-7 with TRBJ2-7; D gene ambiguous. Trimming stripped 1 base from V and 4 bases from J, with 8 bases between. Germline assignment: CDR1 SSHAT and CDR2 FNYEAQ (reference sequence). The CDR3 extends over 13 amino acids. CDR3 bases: TGTGCCAGCAGCTTAGAGGTGGGGTACGAGCAGTACTTC. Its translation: CASSLEVGYEQYF.

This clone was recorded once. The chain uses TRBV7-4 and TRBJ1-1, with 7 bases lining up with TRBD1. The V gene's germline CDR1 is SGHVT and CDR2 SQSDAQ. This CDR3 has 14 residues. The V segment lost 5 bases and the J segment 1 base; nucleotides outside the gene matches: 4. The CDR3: CASSPRTGNTEAFF. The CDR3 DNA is TGTGCCAGCAGCCCTAGGACAGGGAACACTGAAGCTTTCTTT.

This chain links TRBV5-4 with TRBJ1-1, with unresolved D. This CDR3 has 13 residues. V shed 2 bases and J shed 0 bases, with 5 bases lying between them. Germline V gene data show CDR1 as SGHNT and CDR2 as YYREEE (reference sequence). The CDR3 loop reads CASSFSVNTEAFF. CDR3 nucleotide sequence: TGTGCCAGCAGCTTTTCGGTGAACACTGAAGCTTTCTTT. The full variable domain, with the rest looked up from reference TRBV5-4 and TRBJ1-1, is ETGVTQSPTHLIKTRGQQVTLRCSSQSGHNTVSWYQQALGQGPQFIFQYYREEENGRGNFPPRFSGLQFPNYSSELNVNALELDDSALYLCASSFSVNTEAFFGQGTRLTVV.

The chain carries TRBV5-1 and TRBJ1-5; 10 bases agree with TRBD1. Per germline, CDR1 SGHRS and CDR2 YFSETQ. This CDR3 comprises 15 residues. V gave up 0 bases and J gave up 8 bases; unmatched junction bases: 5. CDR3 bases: TGCGCCAGCAGCTTGGGAGGGACAGGGGTCGAGCCCCAGCATTTT. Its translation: CASSLGGTGVEPQHF.

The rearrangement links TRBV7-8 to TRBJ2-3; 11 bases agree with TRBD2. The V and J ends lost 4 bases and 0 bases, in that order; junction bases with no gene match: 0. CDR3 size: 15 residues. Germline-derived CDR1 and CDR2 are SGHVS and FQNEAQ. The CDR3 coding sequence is TGTGCCAGCAGCTGGACTAGCGGGAGCACAGATACGCAGTATTTT. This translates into CASSWTSGSTDTQYF.

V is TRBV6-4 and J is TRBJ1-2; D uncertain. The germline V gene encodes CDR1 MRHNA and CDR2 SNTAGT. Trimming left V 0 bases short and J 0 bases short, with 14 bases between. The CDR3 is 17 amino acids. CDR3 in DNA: TGTGCCAGCAGTGACTCGATTATGTCAACGACTAACTATGGCTACACCTTC. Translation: CASSDSIMSTTNYGYTF.

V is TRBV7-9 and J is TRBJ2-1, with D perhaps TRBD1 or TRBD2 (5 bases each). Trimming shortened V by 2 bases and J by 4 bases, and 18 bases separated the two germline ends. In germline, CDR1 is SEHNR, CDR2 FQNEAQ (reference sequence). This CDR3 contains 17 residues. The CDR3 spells CASSLMLGDWVYNEQFF. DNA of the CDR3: TGTGCCAGCAGCTTAATGTTGGGGGATTGGGTATACAATGAGCAGTTCTTC.

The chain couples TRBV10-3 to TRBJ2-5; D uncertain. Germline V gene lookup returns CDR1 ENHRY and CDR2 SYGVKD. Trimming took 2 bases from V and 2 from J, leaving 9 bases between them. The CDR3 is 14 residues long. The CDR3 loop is CAISEPGPQETQYF. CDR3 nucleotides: TGTGCCATCAGTGAGCCGGGCCCACAAGAGACCCAGTACTTC.

The CDR3 loop reads CASSEGLGTSETQYF. The CDR3 nucleotides are TGTGCCAGCAGTGAAGGTTTAGGGACATCAGAGACCCAGTACTTC. The chain links TRBV6-1 to TRBJ2-5; D might be TRBD1 (6 bases). The CDR3 loop spans 15 amino acids. Deletions cut 1 base from V and 4 bases from J, with 13 bases between. The germline gives CDR1 MNHNS, CDR2 SASEGT.

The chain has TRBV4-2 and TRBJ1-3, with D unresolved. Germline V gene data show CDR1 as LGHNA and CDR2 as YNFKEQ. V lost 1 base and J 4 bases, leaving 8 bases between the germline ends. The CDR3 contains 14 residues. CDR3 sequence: CASSQANSGNTIYF. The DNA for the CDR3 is TGTGCCAGCAGCCAAGCTAATTCCGGAAACACCATATATTTT.